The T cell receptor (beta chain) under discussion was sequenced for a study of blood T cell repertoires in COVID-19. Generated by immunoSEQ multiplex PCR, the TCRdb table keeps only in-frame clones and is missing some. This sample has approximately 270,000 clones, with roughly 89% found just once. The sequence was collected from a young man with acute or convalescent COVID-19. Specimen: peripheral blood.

Here the CDR3 DNA reads TGTGCCAGTAGTATAGATTTTAGGGGGAGCTCCTACGAGCAGTACTTC. This gives the protein CASSIDFRGSSYEQYF. The chain is built from TRBV19 and TRBJ2-7, with D possibly being TRBD1 (6 bases). This CDR3 comprises 16 residues. The germline V and J ends were trimmed by 0 bases and 0 bases, with 12 bases remaining between them. CDR1 is LNHDA, CDR2 SQIVND, per germline (reference sequence). The full variable domain, with the rest looked up from reference TRBV19 and TRBJ2-7, is DGGITQSPKYLFRKEGQNVTLSCEQNLNHDAMYWYRQDPGQGLRLIYYSQIVNDFQKGDIAEGYSVSREKKESFPLTVTSAQKNPTAFYLCASSIDFRGSSYEQYFGPGTRLTVT.